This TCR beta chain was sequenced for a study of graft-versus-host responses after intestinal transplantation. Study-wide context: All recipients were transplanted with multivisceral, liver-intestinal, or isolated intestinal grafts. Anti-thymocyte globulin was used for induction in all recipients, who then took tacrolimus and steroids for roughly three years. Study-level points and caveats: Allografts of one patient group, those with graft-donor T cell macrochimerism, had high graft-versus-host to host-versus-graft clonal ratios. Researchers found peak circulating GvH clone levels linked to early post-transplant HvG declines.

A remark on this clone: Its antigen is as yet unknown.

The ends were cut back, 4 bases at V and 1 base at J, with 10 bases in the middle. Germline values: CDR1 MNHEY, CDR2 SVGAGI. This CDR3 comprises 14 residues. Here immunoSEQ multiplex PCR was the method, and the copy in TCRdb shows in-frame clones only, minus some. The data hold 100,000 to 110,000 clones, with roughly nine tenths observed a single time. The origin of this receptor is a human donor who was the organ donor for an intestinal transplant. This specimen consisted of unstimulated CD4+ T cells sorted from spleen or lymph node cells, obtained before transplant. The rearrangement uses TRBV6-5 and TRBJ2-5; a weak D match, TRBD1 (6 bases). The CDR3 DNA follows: TGTGCCAGCAGTTGGGACACGATCCAAGAGACCCAGTACTTC. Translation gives CASSWDTIQETQYF.